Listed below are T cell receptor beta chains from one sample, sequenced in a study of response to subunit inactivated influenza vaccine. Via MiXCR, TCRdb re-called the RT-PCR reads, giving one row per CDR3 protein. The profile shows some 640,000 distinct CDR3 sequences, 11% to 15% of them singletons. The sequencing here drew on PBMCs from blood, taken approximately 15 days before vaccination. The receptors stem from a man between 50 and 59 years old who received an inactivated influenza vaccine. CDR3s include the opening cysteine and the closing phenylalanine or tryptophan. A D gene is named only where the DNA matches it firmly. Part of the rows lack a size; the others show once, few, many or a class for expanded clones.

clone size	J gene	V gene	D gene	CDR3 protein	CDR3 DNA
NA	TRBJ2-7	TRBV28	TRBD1	CASSFNDRGSYEQYF	TGTGCCAGCAGTTTCAACGACAGGGGTTCCTACGAGCAGTACTTC
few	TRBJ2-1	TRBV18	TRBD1	CASSPSLGQGGNEQFF	TGTGCCAGCTCACCAAGCCTTGGACAGGGGGGAAATGAGCAGTTCTTC
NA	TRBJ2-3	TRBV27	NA	CASSLGGAVTDTQYF	TGTGCCAGCAGTTTAGGAGGGGCCGTCACAGATACGCAGTATTTT
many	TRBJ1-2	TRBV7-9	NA	CASSLAFGGGYTF	TGTGCCAGCAGCTTAGCTTTTGGAGGCGGCTACACCTTC
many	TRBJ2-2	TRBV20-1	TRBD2	CSARDYLTGELFF	TGCAGTGCGAGGGACTACCTCACCGGGGAGCTGTTTTTT
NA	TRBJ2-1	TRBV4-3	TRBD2	CASSRELADEQFF	TGCGCCAGCAGCCGAGAACTAGCGGATGAGCAGTTCTTC
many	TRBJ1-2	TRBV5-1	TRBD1	CASSPGQAYGYTF	TGCGCCAGCAGTCCCGGACAGGCCTATGGCTACACCTTC
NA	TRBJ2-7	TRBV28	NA	CASGLEAYEQYF	TGTGCCAGCGGCCTGGAGGCCTACGAGCAGTACTTC
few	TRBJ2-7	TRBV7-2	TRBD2	CASSLSGSVAYEQYF	TGTGCCAGCAGCTTAAGCGGGAGTGTCGCCTACGAGCAGTACTTC
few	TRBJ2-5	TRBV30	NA	CAWSTYREDRETQYF	TGTGCCTGGAGTACTTACAGGGAGGACAGAGAGACCCAGTACTTC
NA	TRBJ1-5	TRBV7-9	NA	CASSLESGSRGTAQHF	TGTGCCAGCAGCCTCGAGTCGGGGTCCCGGGGTACGGCCCAGCATTTT
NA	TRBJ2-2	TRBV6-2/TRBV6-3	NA	CASSRGGTIGTGELFF	TGTGCCAGCAGCCGAGGGGGGACCATTGGTACCGGGGAGCTGTTTTTT
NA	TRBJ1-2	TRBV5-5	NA	CASSRDFGYTF	TGTGCCAGCAGCCGGGATTTTGGCTACACCTTC
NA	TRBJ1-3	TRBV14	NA	CASSQIGGNTIYF	TGTGCCAGCAGCCAAATTGGAGGAAACACCATATATTTT
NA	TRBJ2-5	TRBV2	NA	CASDGGGAGRTQYF	TGTGCCAGTGACGGAGGGGGGGCCGGACGGACCCAGTACTTC
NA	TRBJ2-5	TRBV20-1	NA	CSARDSRRGPLEETQYF	TGCAGTGCTAGAGATTCGCGGCGGGGGCCTTTGGAAGAGACCCAGTACTTC
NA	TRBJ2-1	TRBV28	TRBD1	CASSGPVGSRGTGAGYEQFF	TGTGCCAGCAGTGGTCCAGTCGGGAGTAGAGGGACAGGGGCGGGTTATGAGCAGTTCTTC
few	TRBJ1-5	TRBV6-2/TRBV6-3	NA	CASSYSDPLSQPQHF	TGTGCCAGCAGTTACTCGGATCCCCTTTCGCAGCCCCAGCATTTT
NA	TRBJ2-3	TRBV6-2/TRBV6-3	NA	CASSTLEEQYF	TGTGCCAGCTCCACCCTCGAGGAGCAGTATTTT
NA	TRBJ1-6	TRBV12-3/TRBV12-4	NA	CASSIRNGYSPLHF	TGTGCCAGCAGCATTAGAAACGGGTACTCACCCCTCCACTTT
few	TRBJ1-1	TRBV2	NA	CASSEALQGRKAFF	TGTGCCAGCAGTGAAGCGCTTCAGGGTCGGAAAGCTTTCTTT
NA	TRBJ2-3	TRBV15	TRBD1	CATSRDLGQLKWFGTDTQYF	TGTGCCACCAGCAGAGATTTGGGACAGCTCAAGTGGTTTGGCACAGATACGCAGTATTTT
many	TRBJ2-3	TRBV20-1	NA	CRALGAQGTQYF	TGCAGGGCTTTGGGGGCCCAGGGTACGCAGTATTTT
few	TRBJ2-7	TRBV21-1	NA	CASRGSGQKLYEQYF	TGTGCCAGCAGAGGTAGTGGCCAAAAGCTCTACGAGCAGTACTTC
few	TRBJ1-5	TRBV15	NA	CATSRDVQPQHF	TGTGCCACCAGCAGAGATGTGCAGCCCCAGCATTTT
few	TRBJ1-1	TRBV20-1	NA	CSAKAGNTEAFF	TGCAGTGCTAAGGCAGGGAACACTGAAGCTTTCTTT
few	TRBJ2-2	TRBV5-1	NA	CASSLSGQRGGELFF	TGCGCCAGCAGCTTGAGCGGGCAGCGTGGCGGGGAGCTGTTTTTT
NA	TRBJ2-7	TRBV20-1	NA	CSANCATYEQYF	TGCAGTGCTAATTGTGCCACCTACGAGCAGTACTTC
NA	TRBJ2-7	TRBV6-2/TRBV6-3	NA	CASSYYPNDVADTYEQYF	TGTGCCAGCAGTTACTACCCAAACGATGTGGCGGACACGTACGAGCAGTACTTC
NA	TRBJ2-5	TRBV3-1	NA	CASSQMGIGQETQYF	TGTGCCAGCAGCCAAATGGGAATTGGTCAAGAGACCCAGTACTTC
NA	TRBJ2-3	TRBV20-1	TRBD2	CSARSRSGGSTDTQYF	TGCAGTGCTAGAAGTAGGAGCGGGGGAAGCACAGATACGCAGTATTTT
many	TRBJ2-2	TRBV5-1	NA	CASSTPGPEPGELFF	TGCGCCAGCAGCACCCCCGGGCCCGAGCCCGGGGAGCTGTTTTTT
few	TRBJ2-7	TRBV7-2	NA	CASSEGDNRYEQYF	TGTGCCAGCAGCGAAGGGGACAATCGGTACGAGCAGTACTTC
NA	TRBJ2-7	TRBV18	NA	CASSPRIGDEQYF	TGTGCCAGCTCACCACGGATCGGGGACGAGCAGTACTTC
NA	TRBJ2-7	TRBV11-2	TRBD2	CASSLVAPGAGGSYEQYF	TGTGCCAGCAGCTTAGTTGCCCCTGGAGCGGGGGGCTCCTACGAGCAGTACTTC
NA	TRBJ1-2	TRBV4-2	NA	CASSSTKGALHYGYTF	TGTGCCAGCAGCTCTACCAAGGGTGCCCTCCACTATGGCTACACCTTC
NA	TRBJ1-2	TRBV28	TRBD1	CASSSGTGGAGYGYTF	TGTGCCAGCAGTTCCGGGACAGGGGGCGCAGGCTATGGCTACACCTTC
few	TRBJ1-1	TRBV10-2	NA	CASLDGHMNTEAFF	TGCGCCAGCCTGGACGGTCATATGAACACTGAAGCTTTCTTT
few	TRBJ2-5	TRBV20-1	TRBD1	CSARDRVKETQYF	TGCAGTGCCAGGGACAGGGTAAAAGAGACCCAGTACTTC
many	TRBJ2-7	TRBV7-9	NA	CASSARRDGLAYF	TGTGCCAGCAGCGCCCGAAGGGATGGTCTAGCATACTTC